This T cell receptor beta chain was observed in a study of blood T cell repertoires in COVID-19. Study-wide context: Donors in the United States, Italy and Spain gave samples during acute or convalescent COVID-19. PBMCs, B-cell-depleted T cells, or T cells were the source of the cDNA or gDNA that made up the material.

The CDR3 spans 15 residues. Germline loops: CDR1 SGHRS, CDR2 YFSETQ. The V end was cut by 0 bases, the J end by 7 bases, with 14 bases between. Original analysis: Estimates of nucleated cell counts were drawn from the amplification of reference gene primers. Clones were read by immunoSEQ multiplex PCR, and TCRdb kept only the in-frame ones, dropping some. Clonal size and the V and J genes are those of that table, whereas D and trimming came from the DNA. Of roughly 190,000 clones listed, 70% to 90% are singletons. Sequencing was performed on peripheral blood. The V call is TRBV5-1, the J call TRBJ2-1; a possible D gene is TRBD1 (6 bases). This sequence was found in a man aged 55 to 70 with active or convalescent COVID-19. The CDR3 is CASSLAAGQPNEQFF. As DNA, the CDR3 is TGCGCCAGCAGCTTGGCTGCAGGACAGCCGAATGAGCAGTTCTTC.